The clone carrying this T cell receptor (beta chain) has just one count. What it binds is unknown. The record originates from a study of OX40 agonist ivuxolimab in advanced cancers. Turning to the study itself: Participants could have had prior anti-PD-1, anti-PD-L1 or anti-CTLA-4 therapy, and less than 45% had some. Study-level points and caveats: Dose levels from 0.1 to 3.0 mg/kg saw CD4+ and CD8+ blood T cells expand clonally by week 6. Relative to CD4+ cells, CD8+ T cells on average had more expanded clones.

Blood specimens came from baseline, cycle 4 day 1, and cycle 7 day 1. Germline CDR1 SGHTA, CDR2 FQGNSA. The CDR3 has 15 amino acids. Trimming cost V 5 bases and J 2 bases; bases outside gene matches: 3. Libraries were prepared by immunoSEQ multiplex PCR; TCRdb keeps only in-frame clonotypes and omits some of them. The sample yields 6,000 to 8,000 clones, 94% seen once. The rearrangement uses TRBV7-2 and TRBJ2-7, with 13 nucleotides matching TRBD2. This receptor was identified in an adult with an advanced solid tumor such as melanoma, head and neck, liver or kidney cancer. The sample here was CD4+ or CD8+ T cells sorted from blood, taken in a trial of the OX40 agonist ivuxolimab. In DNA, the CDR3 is TGTGCCAGCAGCCGACTAGCGGGAGGCGCCTACGAGCAGTACTTC. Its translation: CASSRLAGGAYEQYF.